These 18 T cell receptor beta chains were sequenced from one sample in a study of CD8 T cells in Susac syndrome. A quantity of roughly 0.5 to 1 ug RNA underwent reverse transcription using random hexamers. TCRdb reanalysed the immunoSEQ multiplex PCR reads using MiXCR and keeps one entry per CDR3 protein. The table has about 300,000 distinct CDR3 sequences, about 89% seen once. Sequencing was done on a sample of CD8+ T cells from PBMCs. Source of these receptors: a human donor with multiple sclerosis.

The chain links TRBV21-1 to TRBJ1-1. TRBV21-1 is flagged as a pseudogene. This CDR3 is built from 14 residues. CDR3 in DNA: TGTGCCAGCACCCCAAGGGCCCCGAACACTGAAGCTTTCTTT. It yields the protein CASTPRAPNTEAFF.

V and J are TRBV28 and TRBJ2-4, with unresolved D. The V end was cut by 5 bases, the J end by 1 base, with 15 bases between. The CDR3 spans 16 residues. CDR1 is MDHEN, CDR2 SYDVKM, per germline. The CDR3: CASSIDSGGAKNIQYF. The CDR3 nucleotides are TGTGCCAGCAGTATCGATTCCGGTGGGGCCAAAAACATTCAGTACTTC.

J is TRBJ2-1 and V is TRBV5-1; TRBD2 agrees at 7 bases. Germline assignment: CDR1 SGHRS and CDR2 YFSETQ. With V trimmed by 4 bases and J by 7 bases, 11 bases remained unmatched. The CDR3 is 15 residues long. CDR3: CASSLPSGGGNEQFF. The CDR3 DNA reads TGCGCCAGCAGCCTCCCTAGTGGGGGGGGGAATGAGCAGTTCTTC. The whole variable domain, filled in from reference TRBV5-1 and TRBJ2-1, reads KAGVTQTPRYLIKTRGQQVTLSCSPISGHRSVSWYQQTPGQGLQFLFEYFSETQRNKGNFPGRFSGRQFSNSRSEMNVSTLELGDSALYLCASSLPSGGGNEQFFGPGTRLTVL.

The rearrangement links TRBV9 to TRBJ2-2; no clear D. Germline loops: CDR1 SGDLS, CDR2 YYNGEE. V was pared by 2 bases and J by 0 bases, with 5 bases between. This CDR3 is 14 amino acids long. CDR3 DNA sequence: TGTGCCAGCAGCGTTCAGACGAACACCGGGGAGCTGTTTTTT. Translation gives CASSVQTNTGELFF.

This clonotype was recorded a few times. The chain uses TRBV7-6 and TRBJ1-5, with D hard to call. CDR1 SGHVS and CDR2 FNYEAQ come from the germline V gene. V was shortened by 1 base and J by 0 bases, with 10 bases between the two germline ends. The CDR3 covers 16 residues. The CDR3 is CASSLEGWSSNQPQHF. The CDR3 nucleotides are TGTGCCAGCAGCTTAGAGGGATGGAGTAGCAATCAGCCCCAGCATTTT.

This chain links TRBV7-9 with TRBJ2-1; D unclear. V shed 2 bases and J shed 6 bases, with 8 bases lying between them. Germline CDR1 and CDR2: SEHNR and FQNEAQ (reference sequence). The CDR3 is 13 residues long. The DNA of the CDR3 is TGTGCCAGCAGCTTAAATACTGGCAATGAGCAGTTCTTC. This sequence encodes CASSLNTGNEQFF. The variable domain in full, completed from reference TRBV7-9 and TRBJ2-1, reads DTGVSQNPRHKITKRGQNVTFRCDPISEHNRLYWYRQTLGQGPEFLTYFQNEAQLEKSRLLSDRFSAERPKGSFSTLEIQRTEQGDSAMYLCASSLNTGNEQFFGPGTRLTVL.

The V gene is TRBV5-6, the J gene TRBJ2-5; either TRBD1 or TRBD2 may supply D (6 bases each). This CDR3 spans 14 amino acids. CDR1 and CDR2 from the germline V gene are SGHDT and YYEEEE. V lost 3 bases and J 5 bases, leaving 14 bases between the germline ends. CDR3 in DNA: TGTGCCAGCAGCTGGGACGGGGGCGCTGAGACCCAGTACTTC. Protein: CASSWDGGAETQYF.

The chain is built from TRBV12-3 or TRBV12-4 and TRBJ1-5; 8 bases are a match to TRBD1. Trimming removed 6 bases from V and 3 bases from J; junction bases left unmatched: 7. The CDR3 runs to 15 residues. The CDR3 region has the DNA TGTGCCAGCAGCCCTTCGACAGGGGCCAATCAGCCCCAGCATTTT. Its protein is CASSPSTGANQPQHF.

In its sample, this clonotype was seen once. CDR3 amino acids: CASSLLTASGANVLTF. Written as DNA, the CDR3 is TGTGCCAGCAGTTTACTGACGGCCTCTGGGGCCAACGTCCTGACTTTC. This chain links TRBV27 with TRBJ2-6; D is uncertain. The CDR3 runs 16 residues. Germline V gene data show CDR1 as MNHEY and CDR2 as SMNVEV (reference sequence). Trimming took off 2 bases at V and 0 bases at J, with 8 bases between the two ends.

This chain's CDR3 is CASSDGGQQPQHF. In DNA, the CDR3 is TGTGCCAGCAGTGACGGGGGCCAACAGCCCCAGCATTTT. The V and J genes are TRBV6-4 and TRBJ1-5; tentative D call: TRBD1 (6 bases). The CDR3 runs to 13 residues. Germline CDR1 is MRHNA and CDR2 is SNTAGT. Trimming took 2 bases from V and 7 from J, leaving 9 bases between them.

J is TRBJ1-2 and V is TRBV19; D is uncertain. The CDR3 runs 12 residues. Germline assignment: CDR1 LNHDA and CDR2 SQIVND (reference sequence). V dropped 3 bases and J dropped 7 bases, with 9 bases sitting between them. The CDR3 reads CASSIGLRGYTF. For the CDR3, the DNA is TGTGCCAGTAGTATCGGGTTGCGTGGCTACACCTTC.

The CDR3 protein is CASSPGLAGTGETQYF. The CDR3 DNA reads as TGTGCCAGCAGCCCGGGACTAGCGGGGACGGGAGAGACCCAGTACTTC. The V and J genes are TRBV7-3 and TRBJ2-5, with 13 bases identical to TRBD2. Germline CDR1 reads SGHTA; CDR2 reads FQGTGA. The trim removed 5 bases at V and 4 bases at J, leaving 7 bases unmatched. CDR3 length equals 16 residues.

The chain is built from TRBV6-5 and TRBJ2-2; D not resolved. V lost 2 bases and J 4 bases, leaving 8 bases between the germline ends. This CDR3 spans 14 amino acids. Germline values: CDR1 MNHEY, CDR2 SVGAGI. In DNA form, the CDR3 reads TGTGCCAGCAGTTACGGGTGGACCACCGGGGAGCTGTTTTTT. This sequence encodes CASSYGWTTGELFF.

The chain is built from TRBV9 and TRBJ2-3; a possible D gene is TRBD2 (5 bases). Trimming shortened V by 0 bases and J by 6 bases, and 14 bases separated the two germline ends. Germline V lookup: CDR1 SGDLS, CDR2 YYNGEE. This CDR3 comprises 15 residues. Here the CDR3 reads CASSVEGATSDTQYF. The DNA of the CDR3 is TGTGCCAGCAGCGTAGAGGGAGCGACATCGGATACGCAGTATTTT.

This chain uses TRBV27 with TRBJ1-2, with a weak D call TRBD1 (5 bases). V was clipped by 5 bases and J by 4 bases, with 14 bases between them. CDR1 is MNHEY, CDR2 SMNVEV, per germline (reference sequence). The CDR3 is 14 amino acids. DNA of the CDR3: TGTGCCAGCAGTCCCCGAGACAGTCCCTATGGCTACACCTTC. This encodes CASSPRDSPYGYTF.

The J gene is TRBJ1-1, the V gene TRBV7-6, with D uncertain. This CDR3 is 14 amino acids long. The V gene's germline CDR1 is SGHVS and CDR2 FNYEAQ. The germline V and J ends were trimmed by 3 bases and 0 bases, with 8 bases remaining between them. The CDR3 loop reads CASSLLKVNTEAFF. CDR3 bases: TGTGCCAGCAGCTTGCTCAAGGTGAACACTGAAGCTTTCTTT.

The V gene is TRBV11-2, the J gene TRBJ2-5; 10 nucleotides match TRBD1. The CDR3 consists of 22 residues. The germline CDR1 and CDR2 sequences are SGHAT and FQNNGV. V dropped 3 bases and J dropped 0; count of bases not matched to a gene: 22. The CDR3 is CASSFYVPGQGWRRFHQETQYF. In DNA form, the CDR3 reads TGTGCCAGCAGCTTTTACGTCCCGGGACAGGGGTGGAGGAGGTTCCACCAAGAGACCCAGTACTTC. Variable domain in full (rest from reference TRBV11-2 and TRBJ2-5): EAGVAQSPRYKIIEKRQSVAFWCNPISGHATLYWYQQILGQGPKLLIQFQNNGVVDDSQLPKDRFSAERLKGVDSTLKIQPAKLEDSAVYLCASSFYVPGQGWRRFHQETQYFGPGTRLLVL.

The V call is TRBV28, the J call TRBJ2-1, with D perhaps matching TRBD1 (5 bases). The CDR3 covers 13 residues. The V gene lost 3 bases and the J gene lost 10 bases, with 13 bases spanning the gap. Germline CDR1 is MDHEN and CDR2 is SYDVKM. The CDR3 protein is CASSFIREGEQFF. The CDR3 nucleotides read TGTGCCAGCAGTTTCATCAGGGAAGGAGAGCAGTTCTTC.